The clone carrying this T cell receptor beta chain was seen only a few times. Its antigen is still unknown. This entry belongs to a study of cytomegalovirus exposure and HLA in healthy donors. Findings of the study overall: Analysis was carried out at a later point, and it linked a missense DCLRE1C variant to TCR beta V- and J-gene trimming. For most TCR beta V segments, an earlier analysis put the productive rate at about 87% or about 30% of the time.

With 60 Vbeta and 13 Jbeta primers, the PCR was carried out. Clones were read by immunoSEQ multiplex PCR, and TCRdb kept only the in-frame ones, dropping some. Of 35,000 to 50,000 clones in the sample, almost 70% were seen once. This receptor was taken from a middle-aged man in good health and CMV-seronegative. The sequenced sample consisted of PBMCs.

CDR3 in DNA: TGCAGCGTTGAAGGAGAAACTAATGAAAAACTGTTTTTT. It is translated as CSVEGETNEKLFF. The rearrangement links TRBV29-1 to TRBJ1-4; no clear D gene. The V end was cut by 1 base, the J end by 1 base, with 4 bases between. Germline V gene sequence: CDR1 SQVTM, CDR2 ANQGSEA. The CDR3 extends over 13 amino acids. Drawing the rest from reference TRBV29-1 and TRBJ1-4, the complete variable domain is SAVISQKPSRDICQRGTSLTIQCQVDSQVTMMFWYRQQPGQSLTLIATANQGSEATYESGFVIDKFPISRPNLTFSTLTVSNMSPEDSSIYLCSVEGETNEKLFFGSGTQLSVL.